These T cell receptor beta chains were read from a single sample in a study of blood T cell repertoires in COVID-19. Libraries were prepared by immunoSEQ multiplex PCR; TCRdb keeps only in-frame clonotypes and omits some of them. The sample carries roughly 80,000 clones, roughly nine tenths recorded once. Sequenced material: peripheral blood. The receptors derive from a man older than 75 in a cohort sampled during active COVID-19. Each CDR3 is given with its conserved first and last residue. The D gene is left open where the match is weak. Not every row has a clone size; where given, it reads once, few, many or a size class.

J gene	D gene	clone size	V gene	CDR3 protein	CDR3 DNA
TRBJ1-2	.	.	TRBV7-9	CASSLQQGYGYTF	TGTGCCAGCAGCTTACAACAGGGCTATGGCTACACCTTC
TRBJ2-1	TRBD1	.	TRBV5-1	CASSLVTGPSGEQFF	TGCGCCAGCAGCTTGGTGACAGGGCCCTCGGGTGAGCAGTTCTTC
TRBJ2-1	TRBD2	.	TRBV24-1	CATSDLGLAVSPTYNEQFF	TGTGCCACCAGTGATTTGGGACTAGCTGTTTCACCCACCTACAATGAGCAGTTCTTC
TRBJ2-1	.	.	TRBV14	CASSPGIDEQFF	TGTGCCAGCAGCCCGGGTATCGATGAGCAGTTCTTC
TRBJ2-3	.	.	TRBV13	CASSLRQVTDTQYF	TGTGCCAGCAGCTTACGGCAGGTCACAGATACGCAGTATTTT
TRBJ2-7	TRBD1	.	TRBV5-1	CASSLGPGGYDEQYF	TGCGCCAGCAGCTTGGGGCCAGGGGGTTACGACGAGCAGTACTTC
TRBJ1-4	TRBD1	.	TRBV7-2	CASSRGGQSNEKLFF	TGTGCCAGCAGCCGGGGGGGACAGTCTAATGAAAAACTGTTTTTT
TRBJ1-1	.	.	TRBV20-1	CSATVGALFF	TGCAGCGCTACCGTGGGGGCGCTTTTCTTT
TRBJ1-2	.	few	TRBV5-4	CASSLDRVYGYTF	TGTGCCAGCAGCTTGGACAGGGTCTATGGCTACACCTTC
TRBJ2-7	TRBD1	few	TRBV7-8	CASSTRLGDRGPEQYF	TGTGCCAGCAGCACCAGATTAGGGGACAGGGGACCCGAGCAGTACTTC
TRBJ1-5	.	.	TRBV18	CASSADNSNQPQHF	TGTGCCAGCTCCGCGGACAATAGCAATCAGCCCCAGCATTTT
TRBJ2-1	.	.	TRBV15	CATSRDLHNEQFF	TGTGCCACCAGCAGAGATCTCCACAATGAGCAGTTCTTC
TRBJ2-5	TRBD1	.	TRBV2	CASAGQVGTQYF	TGTGCCAGCGCTGGACAGGTTGGGACCCAGTACTTC
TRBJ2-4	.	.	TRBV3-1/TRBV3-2	CASSQRDSGIQYF	TGTGCCAGCAGCCAAAGGGACTCCGGCATTCAGTACTTC
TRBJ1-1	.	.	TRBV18	CASSPPSMNTEAFF	TGTGCCAGCTCACCACCTAGCATGAACACTGAAGCTTTCTTT
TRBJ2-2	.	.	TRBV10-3	CAISELETGELFF	TGTGCCATCAGTGAGTTAGAAACCGGGGAGCTGTTTTTT
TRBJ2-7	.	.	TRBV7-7	CASSLGPGSSYEQYF	TGTGCCAGCAGCTTAGGCCCTGGGAGCTCCTACGAGCAGTACTTC
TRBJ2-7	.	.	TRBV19	CASSISRGGEQYF	TGTGCCAGTAGTATATCCAGGGGCGGCGAGCAGTACTTC
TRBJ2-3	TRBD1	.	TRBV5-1	CASSLGRQGAGDTQYF	TGCGCCAGCAGCTTGGGCAGACAGGGGGCGGGAGATACGCAGTATTTT
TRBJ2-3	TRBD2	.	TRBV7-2	CASSLLSGTIHTQYF	TGTGCCAGCAGCTTACTTAGCGGGACCATCCATACGCAGTATTTT
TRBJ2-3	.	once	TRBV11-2	CASSLGQQGIYSDTQYF	TGTGCCAGCAGCTTAGGTCAGCAGGGGATCTACTCGGATACGCAGTATTTT
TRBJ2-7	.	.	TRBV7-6	CASSLESVSYEQYF	TGTGCCAGCAGCTTAGAGTCAGTCTCCTACGAGCAGTACTTC
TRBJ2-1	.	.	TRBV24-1	CATSDPRYSAGSWNEQFF	TGTGCCACCAGTGATCCCAGGTACAGTGCAGGTTCGTGGAATGAGCAGTTCTTC
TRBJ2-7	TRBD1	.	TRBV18	CASSRETGASYEQYF	TGTGCCAGCTCAAGAGAGACAGGGGCCTCTTACGAGCAGTACTTC
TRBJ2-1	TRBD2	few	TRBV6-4	CASSLAGGNNEQFF	TGTGCCAGCAGTCTAGCGGGGGGAAACAATGAGCAGTTCTTC
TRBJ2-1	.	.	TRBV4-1	CASSQVGTRRDEQFF	TGCGCCAGCAGCCAAGTGGGGACTCGGCGGGATGAGCAGTTCTTC
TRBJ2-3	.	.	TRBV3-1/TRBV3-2	CASSRVGAGLTDTQYF	TGTGCCAGCAGCCGGGTAGGCGCGGGGCTCACAGATACGCAGTATTTT
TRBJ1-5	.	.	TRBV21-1	CASSVLWGTEINQPQHF	TGTGCCAGCAGCGTCCTGTGGGGGACAGAGATAAATCAGCCCCAGCATTTT
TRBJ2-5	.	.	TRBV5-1	CASSADLSRVPETQYF	TGCGCCAGCAGCGCGGATTTATCCAGGGTCCCAGAGACCCAGTACTTC
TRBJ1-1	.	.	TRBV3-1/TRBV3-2	CASSQGAGLGAFF	TGTGCCAGCAGCCAAGGCGCAGGGTTGGGAGCTTTCTTT
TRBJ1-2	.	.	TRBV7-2	CASSLVGGPGYTF	TGTGCCAGCAGCTTAGTCGGGGGACCCGGCTACACCTTC
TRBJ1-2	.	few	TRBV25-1	CASSPTVFSGYTF	TGTGCCAGCAGTCCAACGGTGTTTAGTGGCTACACCTTC
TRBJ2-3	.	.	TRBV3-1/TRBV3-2	CASSQDRVDTQYF	TGTGCCAGCAGCCAAGATCGGGTAGATACGCAGTATTTT
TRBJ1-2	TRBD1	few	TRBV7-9	CASSQWGQGNYGYTF	TGTGCCAGCAGCCAGTGGGGACAGGGGAACTATGGCTACACCTTC
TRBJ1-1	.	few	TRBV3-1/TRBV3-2	CASSLAGEMNTEAFF	TGTGCCAGCAGCCTCGCAGGGGAGATGAACACTGAAGCTTTCTTT
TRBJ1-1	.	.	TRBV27	CASSSRHLNTEAFF	TGTGCCAGCAGTTCGAGGCACCTAAACACTGAAGCTTTCTTT